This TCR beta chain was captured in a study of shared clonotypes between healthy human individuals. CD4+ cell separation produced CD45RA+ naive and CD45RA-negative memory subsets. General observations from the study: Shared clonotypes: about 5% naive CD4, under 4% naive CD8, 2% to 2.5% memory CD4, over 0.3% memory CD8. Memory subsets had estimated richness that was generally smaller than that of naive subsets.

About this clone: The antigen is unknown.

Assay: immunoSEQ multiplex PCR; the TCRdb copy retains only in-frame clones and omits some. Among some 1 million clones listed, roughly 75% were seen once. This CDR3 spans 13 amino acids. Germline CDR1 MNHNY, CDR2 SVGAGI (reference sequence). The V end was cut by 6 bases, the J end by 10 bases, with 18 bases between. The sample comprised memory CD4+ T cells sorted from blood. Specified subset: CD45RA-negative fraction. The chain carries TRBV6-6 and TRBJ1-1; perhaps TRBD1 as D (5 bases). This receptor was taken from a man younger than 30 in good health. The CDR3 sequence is CASSPGQGLGAFF. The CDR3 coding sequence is TGTGCCAGCAGCCCCGGACAAGGTTTAGGAGCTTTCTTT.